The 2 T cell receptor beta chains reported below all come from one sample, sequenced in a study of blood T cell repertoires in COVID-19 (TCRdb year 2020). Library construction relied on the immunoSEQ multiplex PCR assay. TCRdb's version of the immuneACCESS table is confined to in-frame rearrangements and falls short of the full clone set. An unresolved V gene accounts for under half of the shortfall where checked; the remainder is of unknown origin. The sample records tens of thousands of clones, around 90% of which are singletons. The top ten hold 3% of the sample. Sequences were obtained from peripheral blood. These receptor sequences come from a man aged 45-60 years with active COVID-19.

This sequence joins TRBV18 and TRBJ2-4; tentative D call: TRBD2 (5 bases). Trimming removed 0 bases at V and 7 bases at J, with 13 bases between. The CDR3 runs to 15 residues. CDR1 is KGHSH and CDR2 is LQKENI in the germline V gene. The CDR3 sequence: CASSPPDLRANIQYF. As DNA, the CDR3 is TGTGCCAGCTCACCACCGGATCTGAGGGCGAACATTCAGTACTTC.

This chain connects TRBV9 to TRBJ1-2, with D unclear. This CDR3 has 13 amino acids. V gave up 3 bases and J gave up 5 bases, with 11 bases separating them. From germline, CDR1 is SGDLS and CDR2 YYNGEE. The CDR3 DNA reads TGTGCCAGCAGCGAGTCGGGTTCTTATGGCTACACCTTC. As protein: CASSESGSYGYTF.